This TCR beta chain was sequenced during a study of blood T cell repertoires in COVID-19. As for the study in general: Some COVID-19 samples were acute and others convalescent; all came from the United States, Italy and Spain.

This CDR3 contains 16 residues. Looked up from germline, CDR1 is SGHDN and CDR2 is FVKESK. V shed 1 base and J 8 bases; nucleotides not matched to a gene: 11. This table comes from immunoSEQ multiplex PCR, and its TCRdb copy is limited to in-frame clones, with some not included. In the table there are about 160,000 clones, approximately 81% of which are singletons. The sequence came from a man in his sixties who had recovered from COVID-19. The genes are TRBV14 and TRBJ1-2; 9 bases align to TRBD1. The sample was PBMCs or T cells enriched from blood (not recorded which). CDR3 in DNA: TGTGCCAGCAGCCAAGCCCTGGGACAGGGCTCACGCGGCTACACCTTC. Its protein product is CASSQALGQGSRGYTF.